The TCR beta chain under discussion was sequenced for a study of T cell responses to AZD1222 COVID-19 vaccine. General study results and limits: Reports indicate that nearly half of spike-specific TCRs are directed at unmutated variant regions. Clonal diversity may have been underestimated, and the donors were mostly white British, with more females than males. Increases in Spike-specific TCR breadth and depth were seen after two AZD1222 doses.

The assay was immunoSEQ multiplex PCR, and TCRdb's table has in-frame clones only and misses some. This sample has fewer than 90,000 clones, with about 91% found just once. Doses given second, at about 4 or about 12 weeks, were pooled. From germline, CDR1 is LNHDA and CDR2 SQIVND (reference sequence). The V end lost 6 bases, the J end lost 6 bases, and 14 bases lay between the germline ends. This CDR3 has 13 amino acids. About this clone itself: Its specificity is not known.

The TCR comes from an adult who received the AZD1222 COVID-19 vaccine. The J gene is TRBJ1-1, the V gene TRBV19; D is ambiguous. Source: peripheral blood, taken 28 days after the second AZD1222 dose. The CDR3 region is CASRVSGYAEAFF. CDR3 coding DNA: TGTGCCAGTAGGGTCAGCGGGTACGCTGAAGCTTTCTTT. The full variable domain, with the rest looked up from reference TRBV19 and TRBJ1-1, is DGGITQSPKYLFRKEGQNVTLSCEQNLNHDAMYWYRQDPGQGLRLIYYSQIVNDFQKGDIAEGYSVSREKKESFPLTVTSAQKNPTAFYLCASRVSGYAEAFFGQGTRLTVV.